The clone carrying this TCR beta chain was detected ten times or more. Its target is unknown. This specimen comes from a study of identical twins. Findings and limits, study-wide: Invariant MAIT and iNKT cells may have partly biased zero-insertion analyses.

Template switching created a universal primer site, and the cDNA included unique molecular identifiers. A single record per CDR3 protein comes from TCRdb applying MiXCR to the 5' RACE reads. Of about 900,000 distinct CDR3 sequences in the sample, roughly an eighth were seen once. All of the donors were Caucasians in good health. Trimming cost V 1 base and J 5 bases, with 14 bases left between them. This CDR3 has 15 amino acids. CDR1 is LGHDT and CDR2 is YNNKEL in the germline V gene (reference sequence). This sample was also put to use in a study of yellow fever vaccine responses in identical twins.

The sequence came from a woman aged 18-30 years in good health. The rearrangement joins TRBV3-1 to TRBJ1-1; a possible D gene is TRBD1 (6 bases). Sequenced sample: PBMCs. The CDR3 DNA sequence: TGTGCCAGCAGCCAAGGCCCGGGACAATCAACTGAAGCTTTCTTT. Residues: CASSQGPGQSTEAFF.